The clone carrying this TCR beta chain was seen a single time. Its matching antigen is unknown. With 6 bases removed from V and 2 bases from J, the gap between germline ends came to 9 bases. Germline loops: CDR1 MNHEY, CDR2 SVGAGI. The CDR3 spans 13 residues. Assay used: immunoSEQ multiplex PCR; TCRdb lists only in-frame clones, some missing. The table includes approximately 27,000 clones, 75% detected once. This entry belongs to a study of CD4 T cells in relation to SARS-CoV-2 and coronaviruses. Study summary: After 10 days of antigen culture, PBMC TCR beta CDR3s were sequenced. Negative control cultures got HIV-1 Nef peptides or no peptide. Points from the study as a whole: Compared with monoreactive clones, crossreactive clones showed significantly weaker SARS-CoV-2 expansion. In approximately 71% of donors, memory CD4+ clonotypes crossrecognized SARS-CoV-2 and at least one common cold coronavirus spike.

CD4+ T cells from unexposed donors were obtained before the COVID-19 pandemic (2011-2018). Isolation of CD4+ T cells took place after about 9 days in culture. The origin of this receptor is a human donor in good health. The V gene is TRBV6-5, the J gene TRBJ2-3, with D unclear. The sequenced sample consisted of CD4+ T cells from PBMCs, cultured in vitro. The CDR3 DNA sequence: TGTGCCAGCAGACCCTCCTACACAGATACGCAGTATTTT. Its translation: CASRPSYTDTQYF.